This T cell receptor (beta chain) derives from a study of siplizumab effects on memory and regulatory T cells. Broader study findings: Alloreactive sequences tracing back to unstimulated CD4+ memory cells fell significantly with siplizumab. Controls showed an average of 26.9% Treg-derived mappable alloreactive CD4+ clones, while siplizumab showed 65% to 70%. Naive or memory phenotype was unassignable for roughly 75-97% of proliferating CD4+ or CD8+ clones. Both greater diversity than memory cells and a major contribution to the alloresponse seemed to characterize naive T cells.

The CDR3 totals 15 residues. In germline, CDR1 is SGHVS, CDR2 FQNEAQ. The ends were cut back, 5 bases at V and 7 bases at J, with 15 bases in the middle. The protocol was immunoSEQ multiplex PCR, while the TCRdb copy is restricted to in-frame clones and leaves out a portion. The sample includes approximately 82,000 clones, roughly 86% of them seen just once. This clone has just a few counts. Its antigen is unidentified. Sequencing was performed on Tregs sorted from blood. This sequence joins TRBV7-8 and TRBJ1-6; D may be TRBD1 (5 bases). This receptor was identified in a human donor in good health. The CDR3 DNA is TGTGCCAGCAGCCCCGGGGAGGGGAGAAATTCACCCCTCCACTTT. Translating gives CASSPGEGRNSPLHF.